The clone carrying this T cell receptor beta chain was detected ten times or more. This specimen belongs to a study of T cells in Graves' hyperthyroidism and ophthalmopathy. This CDR3 is built from 15 residues. Trimming left V 8 bases short and J 4 bases short, with 15 bases between. The V gene's germline CDR1 is SNHLY and CDR2 FYNNEI. Amplified regions were TCR beta CDR3 sequences from RNA transcripts. An initial round of RT-PCR targeting the TCR CDR3 relied on the HTBI primer set. TCRdb re-called the multiplex PCR reads with MiXCR, one entry per CDR3 protein. The sample carries over 200,000 distinct CDR3 sequences, more than 14% recorded once.

This sequence originates from a woman in her forties with Graves' hyperthyroidism that later progressed to Graves' ophthalmopathy. Specimen: blood. This rearrangement joins TRBV2 to TRBJ2-6; weak D call: TRBD1 (6 bases). The CDR3 DNA reads as TGTGCCAGCCGGGGAACAGGGATCGGGGCCAACGTCCTGACTTTC. It specifies CASRGTGIGANVLTF.